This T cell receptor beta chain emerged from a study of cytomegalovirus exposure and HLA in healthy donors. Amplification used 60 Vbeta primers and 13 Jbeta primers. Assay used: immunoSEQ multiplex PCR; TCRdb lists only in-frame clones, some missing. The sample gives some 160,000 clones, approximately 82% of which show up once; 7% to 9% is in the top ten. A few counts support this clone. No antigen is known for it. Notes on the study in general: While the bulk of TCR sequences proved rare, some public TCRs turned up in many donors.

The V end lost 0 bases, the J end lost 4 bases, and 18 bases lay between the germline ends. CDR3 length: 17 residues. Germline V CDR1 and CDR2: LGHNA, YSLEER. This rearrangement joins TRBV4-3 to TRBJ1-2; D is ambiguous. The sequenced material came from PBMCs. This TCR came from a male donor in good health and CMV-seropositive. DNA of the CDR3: TGCGCCAGCAGCCAAGAATGGAGGGCCCGGGGAGTCTATGGCTACACCTTC. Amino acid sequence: CASSQEWRARGVYGYTF.